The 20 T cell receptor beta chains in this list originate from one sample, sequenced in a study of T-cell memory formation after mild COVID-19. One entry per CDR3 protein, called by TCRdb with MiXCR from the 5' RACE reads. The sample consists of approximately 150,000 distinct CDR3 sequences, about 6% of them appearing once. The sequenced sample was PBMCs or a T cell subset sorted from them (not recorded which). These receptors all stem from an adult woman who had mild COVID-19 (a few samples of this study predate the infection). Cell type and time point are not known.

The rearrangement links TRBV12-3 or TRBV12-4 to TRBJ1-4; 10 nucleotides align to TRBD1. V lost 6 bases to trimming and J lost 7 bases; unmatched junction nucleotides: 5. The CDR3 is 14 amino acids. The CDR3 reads CASRSGTGVEKLFF. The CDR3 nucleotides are TGTGCCAGCAGGTCCGGGACAGGGGTTGAAAAACTGTTTTTT.

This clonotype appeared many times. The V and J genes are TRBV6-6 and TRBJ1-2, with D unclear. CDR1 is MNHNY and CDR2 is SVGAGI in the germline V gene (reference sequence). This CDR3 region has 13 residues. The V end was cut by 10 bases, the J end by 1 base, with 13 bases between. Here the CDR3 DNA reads TGTGCCACCCAAAGAGGACTTAACTATGGCTACACCTTC. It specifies CATQRGLNYGYTF.

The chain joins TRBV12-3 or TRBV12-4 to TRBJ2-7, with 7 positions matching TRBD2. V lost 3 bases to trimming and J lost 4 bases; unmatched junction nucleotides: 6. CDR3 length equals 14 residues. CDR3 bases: TGTGCCAGCAGTTTGTCCGGGAGGAGATACGAGCAGTACTTC. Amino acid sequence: CASSLSGRRYEQYF.

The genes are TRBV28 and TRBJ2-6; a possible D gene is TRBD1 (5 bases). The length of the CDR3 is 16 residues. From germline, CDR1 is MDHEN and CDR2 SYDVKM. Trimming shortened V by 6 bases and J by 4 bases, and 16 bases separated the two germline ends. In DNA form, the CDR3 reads TGTGCCAGCAGCCAGGGTGGGGCTAGAGGGGCCAACGTCCTGACTTTC. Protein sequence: CASSQGGARGANVLTF.

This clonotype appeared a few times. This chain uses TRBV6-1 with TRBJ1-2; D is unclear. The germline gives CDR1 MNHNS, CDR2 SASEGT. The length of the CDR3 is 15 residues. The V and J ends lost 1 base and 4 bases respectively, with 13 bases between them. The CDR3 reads CASSEGPKGLYGYTF. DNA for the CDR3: TGTGCCAGCAGTGAAGGCCCAAAAGGCCTCTATGGCTACACCTTC.

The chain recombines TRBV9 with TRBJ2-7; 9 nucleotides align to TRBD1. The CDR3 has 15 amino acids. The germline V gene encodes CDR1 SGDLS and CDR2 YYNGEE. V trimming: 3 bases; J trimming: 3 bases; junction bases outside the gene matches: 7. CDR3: CASSARVGQGYEQYF. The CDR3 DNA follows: TGTGCCAGCAGCGCCCGTGTGGGACAGGGCTACGAGCAGTACTTC.

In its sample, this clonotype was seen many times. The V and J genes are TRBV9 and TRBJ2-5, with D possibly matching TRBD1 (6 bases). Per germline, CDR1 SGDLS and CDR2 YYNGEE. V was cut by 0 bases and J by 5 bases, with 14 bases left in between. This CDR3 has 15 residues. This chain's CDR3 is CASSVGGQTQETQYF. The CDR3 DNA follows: TGTGCCAGCAGCGTAGGTGGACAGACCCAGGAGACCCAGTACTTC. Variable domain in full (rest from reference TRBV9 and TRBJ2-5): DSGVTQTPKHLITATGQRVTLRCSPRSGDLSVYWYQQSLDQGLQFLIQYYNGEERAKGNILERFSAQQFPDLHSELNLSSLELGDSALYFCASSVGGQTQETQYFGPGTRLLVL.

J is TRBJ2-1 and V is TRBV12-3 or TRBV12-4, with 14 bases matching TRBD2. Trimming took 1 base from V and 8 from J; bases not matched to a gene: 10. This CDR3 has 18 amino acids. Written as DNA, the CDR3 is TGTGCCAGCAGTTTAGAGGGGATGACTAGCGGGAGGGCCGATGAGCAGTTCTTC. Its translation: CASSLEGMTSGRADEQFF.

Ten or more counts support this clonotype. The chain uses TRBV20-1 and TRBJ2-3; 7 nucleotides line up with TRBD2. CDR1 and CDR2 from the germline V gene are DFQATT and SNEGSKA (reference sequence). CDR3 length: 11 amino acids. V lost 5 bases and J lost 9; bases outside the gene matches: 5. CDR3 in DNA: TGCAGTGCTCCAAGGGAGGGGACGCAGTATTTT. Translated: CSAPREGTQYF.

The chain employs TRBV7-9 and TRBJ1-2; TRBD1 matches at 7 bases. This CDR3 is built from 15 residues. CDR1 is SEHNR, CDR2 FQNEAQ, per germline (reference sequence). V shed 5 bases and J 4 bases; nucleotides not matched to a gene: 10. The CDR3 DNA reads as TGTGCCAGCAGCAGAACCGGGACAGCATCCTATGGCTACACCTTC. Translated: CASSRTGTASYGYTF.

The CDR3 nucleotides are TGTGCCAGCAGCCAGGAGGGCAGGGTTGGCTACACCTTC. It translates to CASSQEGRVGYTF. The V call is TRBV3-1, the J call TRBJ1-2; weak D call: TRBD1 (5 bases). With 3 bases removed from V and 7 bases from J, the gap between germline ends came to 12 bases. The CDR3 runs 13 residues. Germline V lookup: CDR1 LGHDT, CDR2 YNNKEL (reference sequence).

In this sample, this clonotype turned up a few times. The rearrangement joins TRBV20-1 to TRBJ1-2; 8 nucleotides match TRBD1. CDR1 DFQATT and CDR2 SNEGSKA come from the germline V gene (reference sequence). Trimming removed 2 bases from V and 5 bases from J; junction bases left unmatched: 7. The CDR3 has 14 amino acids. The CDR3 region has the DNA TGCAGTGCTAGACCAAGGACAGGGAATTATGGCTACACCTTC. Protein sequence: CSARPRTGNYGYTF.

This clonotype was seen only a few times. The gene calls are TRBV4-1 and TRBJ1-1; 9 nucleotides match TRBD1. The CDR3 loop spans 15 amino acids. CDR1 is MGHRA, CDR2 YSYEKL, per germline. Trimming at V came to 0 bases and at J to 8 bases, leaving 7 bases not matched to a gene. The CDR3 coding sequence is TGCGCCAGCAGCCAAGATTCCCGGACAGGGGCCGAAGCTTTCTTT. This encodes CASSQDSRTGAEAFF.

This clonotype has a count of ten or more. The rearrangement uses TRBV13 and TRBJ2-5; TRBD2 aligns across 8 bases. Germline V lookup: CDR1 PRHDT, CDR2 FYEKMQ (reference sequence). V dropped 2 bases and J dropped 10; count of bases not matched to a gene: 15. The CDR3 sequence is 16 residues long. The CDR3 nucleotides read TGTGCCAGCAGCTTAACCGGGGGGGCGATTTTGAGTGGCCAGTACTTC. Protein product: CASSLTGGAILSGQYF.

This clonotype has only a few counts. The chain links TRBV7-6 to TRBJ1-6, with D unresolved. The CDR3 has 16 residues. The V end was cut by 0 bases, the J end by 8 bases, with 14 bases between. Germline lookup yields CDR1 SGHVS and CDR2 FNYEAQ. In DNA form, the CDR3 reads TGTGCCAGCAGCTTAGCTTTGAACCTAAGGGATTCACCCCTCCACTTT. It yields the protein CASSLALNLRDSPLHF.

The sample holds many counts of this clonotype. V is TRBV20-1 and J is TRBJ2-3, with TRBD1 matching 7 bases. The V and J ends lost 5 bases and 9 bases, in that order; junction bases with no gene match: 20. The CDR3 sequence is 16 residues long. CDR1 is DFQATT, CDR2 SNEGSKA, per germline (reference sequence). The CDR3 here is CSAPPGQVDLRGTQYF. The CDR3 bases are TGCAGTGCTCCCCCCGGACAGGTGGATCTTCGGGGCACGCAGTATTTT.

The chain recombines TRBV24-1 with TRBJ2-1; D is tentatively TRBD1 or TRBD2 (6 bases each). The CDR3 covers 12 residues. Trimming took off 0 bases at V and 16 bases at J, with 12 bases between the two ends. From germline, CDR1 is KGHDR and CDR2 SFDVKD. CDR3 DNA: TGTGCCACCAGTGATTTGCGGGGGCCCCAATTCTTC. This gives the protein CATSDLRGPQFF.

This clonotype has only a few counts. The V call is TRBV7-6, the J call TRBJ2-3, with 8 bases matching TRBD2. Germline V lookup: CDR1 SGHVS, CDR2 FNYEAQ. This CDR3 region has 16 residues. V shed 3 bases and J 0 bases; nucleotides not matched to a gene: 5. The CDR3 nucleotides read TGTGCCAGCAGCTTGGTCGGGGGGGCTAGCACAGATACGCAGTATTTT. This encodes CASSLVGGASTDTQYF.

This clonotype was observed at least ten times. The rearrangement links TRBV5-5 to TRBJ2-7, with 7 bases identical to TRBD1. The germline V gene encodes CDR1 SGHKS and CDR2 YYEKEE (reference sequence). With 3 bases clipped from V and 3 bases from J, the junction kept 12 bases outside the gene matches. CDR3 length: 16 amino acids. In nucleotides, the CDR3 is TGTGCCAGCAGCTGGGAATACCGGGACAGACTCTACGAGCAGTACTTC. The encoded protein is CASSWEYRDRLYEQYF.

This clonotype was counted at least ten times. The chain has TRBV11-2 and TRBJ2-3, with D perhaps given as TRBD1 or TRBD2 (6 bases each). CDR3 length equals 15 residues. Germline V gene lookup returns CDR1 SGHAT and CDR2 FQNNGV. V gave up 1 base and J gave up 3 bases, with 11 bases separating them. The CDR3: CASSLARGGTDTQYF. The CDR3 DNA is TGTGCCAGCAGCTTAGCGCGAGGGGGGACAGATACGCAGTATTTT.